The 10 T cell receptor beta chains listed next were all sequenced from one sample in a study of control samples from healthy donors and cancer patients. The protocol was immunoSEQ multiplex PCR, while the TCRdb copy is restricted to in-frame clones and leaves out a portion. The sample includes 150,000 to 200,000 clones, 91% of them seen just once. The sequencing input was blood. The origin of the receptors is a woman aged 25 to 45 in good health.

Of note for this clone: Distinct nucleotide sequences in the sample also encode this CDR3. This chain joins TRBV6-4 and TRBJ2-3, with 8 positions matching TRBD2. CDR1 MRHNA and CDR2 SNTAGT come from the germline V gene. The trim removed 3 bases at V and 4 bases at J, leaving 3 bases unmatched. CDR3 size: 14 residues. Here the CDR3 reads CASSDSGGPDTQYF. CDR3 nucleotides: TGTGCCAGCAGTGATTCGGGAGGGCCAGATACGCAGTATTTT.

This clone came up a few times. The genes are TRBV4-2 and TRBJ1-4; D is ambiguous. Trimming left V 9 bases short and J 4 bases short, with 9 bases between. Germline V lookup: CDR1 LGHNA, CDR2 YNFKEQ. The CDR3 loop spans 12 amino acids. In DNA form, the CDR3 reads TGTGCCAGTGGCGACGGTAATGAAAAACTGTTTTTT. It codes for CASGDGNEKLFF.

The V and J genes are TRBV5-1 and TRBJ2-2; D might be TRBD2 (6 bases). The germline V gene has CDR1 SGHRS and CDR2 YFSETQ. V lost 5 bases to trimming and J lost 4 bases, with 18 bases between them. CDR3 length equals 16 residues. In nucleotides, the CDR3 is TGCGCCAGCAGTAACCCCGGGAGCCGGGGCACCGGGGAGCTGTTTTTT. Protein: CASSNPGSRGTGELFF.

The CDR3 here is CASSRDRAETQYF. Here the CDR3 DNA reads TGTGCCAGCAGCCGCGACAGGGCTGAGACCCAGTACTTC. The V call is TRBV11-2, the J call TRBJ2-5; 7 bases are a match to TRBD1. The CDR3 is 13 amino acids. V lost 5 bases, J lost 5 bases, and 5 bases stayed unmatched. Germline V gene lookup returns CDR1 SGHAT and CDR2 FQNNGV. The full variable domain, with the rest looked up from reference TRBV11-2 and TRBJ2-5, is EAGVAQSPRYKIIEKRQSVAFWCNPISGHATLYWYQQILGQGPKLLIQFQNNGVVDDSQLPKDRFSAERLKGVDSTLKIQPAKLEDSAVYLCASSRDRAETQYFGPGTRLLVL.

The chain carries TRBV14 and TRBJ1-2; D perhaps matches TRBD1 (6 bases). This CDR3 comprises 13 residues. The ends were cut back, 2 bases at V and 8 bases at J, with 12 bases in the middle. Germline CDR1 reads SGHDN; CDR2 reads FVKESK. CDR3 DNA sequence: TGTGCCAGCAGCCAAAACAGGGTCCGAGGCTACACCTTC. Translation gives CASSQNRVRGYTF. The whole variable domain, filled in from reference TRBV14 and TRBJ1-2, reads EAGVTQFPSHSVIEKGQTVTLRCDPISGHDNLYWYRRVMGKEIKFLLHFVKESKQDESGMPNNRFLAERTGGTYSTLKVQPAELEDSGVYFCASSQNRVRGYTFGSGTRLTVV.

This clone was counted once. V and J are TRBV10-2 and TRBJ1-2; D possibly corresponds to TRBD1 (5 bases). The CDR3 spans 14 residues. V lost 0 bases and J 4 bases, leaving 9 bases between the germline ends. Germline CDR1 reads WSHSY; CDR2 reads SAAADI. Written as DNA, the CDR3 is TGCGCCAGCAGTGAGTCGGCCAGGGTCTATGGCTACACCTTC. Protein product: CASSESARVYGYTF.

On this clone: The sample carries other DNA sequences with the same CDR3. This chain links TRBV4-1 with TRBJ2-7; unclear D gene. The length of the CDR3 is 11 residues. Trimming pared 1 base from V and 6 bases from J, leaving 4 bases between. The germline V gene has CDR1 MGHRA and CDR2 YSYEKL. The CDR3 spells CASSQAAEQYF. Here the CDR3 DNA reads TGCGCCAGCAGCCAAGCTGCCGAGCAGTACTTC.

J is TRBJ1-6 and V is TRBV7-2; 9 positions agree with TRBD1. CDR3 length equals 15 residues. From germline, CDR1 is SGHTA and CDR2 FQGNSA. V lost 6 bases and J lost 6; bases outside the gene matches: 6. CDR3 sequence reads: CASRAGTGSNSPLHF. CDR3 in DNA: TGTGCCAGCAGAGCCGGGACAGGGTCTAATTCACCCCTCCACTTT.

The chain joins TRBV7-9 to TRBJ1-2, with TRBD1 identical over 9 bases. The ends lost 4 bases at V and 2 bases at J; junction bases unmatched: 5. Germline V gene data show CDR1 as SEHNR and CDR2 as FQNEAQ (reference sequence). This CDR3 is 15 amino acids long. CDR3: CASSYPGQGNYGYTF. The CDR3 DNA is TGTGCCAGCAGCTACCCGGGACAGGGCAACTATGGCTACACCTTC.

This clone was observed a few times. This chain links TRBV2 with TRBJ1-3, with TRBD1 identical over 8 bases. In germline, CDR1 is SNHLY, CDR2 FYNNEI. The V segment lost 1 base and the J segment 9 bases; nucleotides outside the gene matches: 8. This CDR3 is 15 amino acids long. CDR3 bases: TGTGCCAGCAGTGAAGTCGAGACAGGGGTCCGCACCATATATTTT. The encoded protein is CASSEVETGVRTIYF.